This T cell receptor beta chain was sequenced for a study of blood T cell repertoires in COVID-19. Study overall: Samples representing acute and convalescent COVID-19 were sourced from the United States, Italy and Spain. Sample material is recorded as cDNA or gDNA derived from T cells, B-cell-depleted T cells, or PBMCs.

Germline loops: CDR1 SGDLS, CDR2 YYNGEE. The junction had 6 bases not matched to a gene; V was cut back by 0 bases and J by 7 bases. This CDR3 has 16 residues. Per the authors' pipeline: Quantification of nucleated cells was approximated via reference gene primer amplification. This table comes from immunoSEQ multiplex PCR, and its TCRdb copy is limited to in-frame clones, with some not included. V and J calls and clone size are as listed in that table; D and trimming were resolved from the DNA. The sample has about 220,000 clones, about 91% seen once; the top ten hold roughly 14%. The sequencing sample was made of PBMCs or T cells enriched from blood (not recorded which). The clonotype was recovered from a woman aged 45-60 years with acute COVID-19. This sequence joins TRBV9 and TRBJ2-2; 10 positions agree with TRBD1. DNA of the CDR3: TGTGCCAGCAGCGTAGTGGGACAGGGGTTCATCGGGGAGCTGTTTTTT. Residues: CASSVVGQGFIGELFF.